This entry lists 22 T cell receptor beta chains sequenced from one sample in a study of blood T cell repertoires in COVID-19 (TCRdb year 2020). Libraries came from the immunoSEQ multiplex PCR assay. In its TCRdb copy, this immuneACCESS table keeps in-frame sequences only and misses some clones. Where compared with another copy, unresolved V genes explain less than half of these, and the others have no known cause. The sample table records about 15,000 clones; roughly 90% of these occur just once. The top ten hold less than 4% of the sample. The sequencing sample was made of peripheral blood. Source of these receptors: a human donor in a cohort sampled during active COVID-19.

The V gene is TRBV4-1, the J gene TRBJ1-1; D is perhaps TRBD1 (6 bases). V was pared by 1 base and J by 4 bases, with 16 bases between. This CDR3 comprises 16 residues. Per the germline V gene, CDR1 is MGHRA and CDR2 is YSYEKL. In nucleotides, the CDR3 is TGCGCCAGCAGCCAAGGGCCCAGGGGAGGGGGCACTGAAGCTTTCTTT. Protein product: CASSQGPRGGGTEAFF.

The V call is TRBV2, the J call TRBJ2-3; 9 bases match TRBD2. V trimming: 2 bases; J trimming: 1 base; junction bases outside the gene matches: 10. The CDR3 loop spans 18 amino acids. The germline CDR1 and CDR2 sequences are SNHLY and FYNNEI. CDR3 sequence reads: CASSESGGGAGGTDTQYF. CDR3 nucleotide sequence: TGTGCCAGCAGTGAAAGTGGCGGGGGGGCCGGGGGCACAGATACGCAGTATTTT.

The genes are TRBV19 and TRBJ1-5; D ambiguous. Per the germline V gene, CDR1 is LNHDA and CDR2 is SQIVND (reference sequence). This CDR3 contains 14 residues. V was cut by 10 bases and J by 1 base, with 14 bases left in between. In nucleotides, the CDR3 is TGTGCCACCGCCGAGGGAGGGAGCAATCAGCCCCAGCATTTT. Protein sequence: CATAEGGSNQPQHF.

This chain links TRBV2 with TRBJ1-5; tentatively, D is TRBD1 (5 bases). The CDR3 runs to 15 residues. Germline lookup yields CDR1 SNHLY and CDR2 FYNNEI. V lost 1 base to trimming and J lost 9 bases, with 16 bases between them. For the CDR3, the DNA is TGTGCCAGCAGTGAAGAGGGGTCTCCTATGTCGCCCCAGCATTTT. Its protein product is CASSEEGSPMSPQHF.

The chain uses TRBV11-2 and TRBJ1-1; no clear D. V was trimmed by 3 bases and J by 1 base, leaving 9 bases between them. Per germline, CDR1 SGHAT and CDR2 FQNNGV. The CDR3 length is 14 residues. CDR3 nucleotides: TGTGCCAGCAGCTTGATGGAGCAGAACACTGAAGCTTTCTTT. Translation gives CASSLMEQNTEAFF.

This chain links TRBV5-1 with TRBJ1-1; 11 bases match TRBD1. The V segment lost 4 bases and the J segment 4 bases; nucleotides outside the gene matches: 6. The CDR3 spans 15 residues. Per germline, CDR1 SGHRS and CDR2 YFSETQ. The chain's CDR3 is CASSKGTGGSTEAFF. Here the CDR3 DNA reads TGCGCCAGCAGCAAAGGGACAGGGGGTAGCACTGAAGCTTTCTTT.

This chain links TRBV19 with TRBJ1-1; 8 nucleotides align to TRBD1. Germline lookup yields CDR1 LNHDA and CDR2 SQIVND (reference sequence). This CDR3 has 15 amino acids. V dropped 5 bases and J dropped 5; count of bases not matched to a gene: 10. In nucleotides, the CDR3 is TGTGCCAGTAGTCTCACCAGGGGGCCGGGGACTGAAGCTTTCTTT. Translating it yields CASSLTRGPGTEAFF.

The J gene is TRBJ2-7, the V gene TRBV6-1, with a possible D match to TRBD2 (6 bases). CDR1 is MNHNS, CDR2 SASEGT, per germline. The CDR3 sequence is 16 residues long. V lost 2 bases and J 5 bases, leaving 19 bases between the germline ends. The CDR3 reads CASSEKMGGRVDEQYF. The CDR3 region has the DNA TGTGCCAGCAGTGAAAAGATGGGGGGTAGAGTCGACGAGCAGTACTTC.

The chain links TRBV27 to TRBJ1-5, with D possibly being TRBD1 (6 bases). This CDR3 is built from 13 residues. CDR1 and CDR2 (germline): MNHEY, SMNVEV (reference sequence). With 6 bases removed from V and 6 bases from J, the gap between germline ends came to 12 bases. The CDR3 protein is CASRGAGVQPQHF. Here the CDR3 DNA reads TGTGCCAGCAGAGGGGCAGGGGTTCAGCCCCAGCATTTT.

V gene TRBV7-8 combines with J gene TRBJ1-2; unclear D gene. This CDR3 has 17 amino acids. Germline lookup yields CDR1 SGHVS and CDR2 FQNEAQ. The V end was cut by 4 bases, the J end by 3 bases, with 21 bases between. The CDR3 spells CASSSGTVGELDYGYTF. For the CDR3, the DNA is TGTGCCAGCAGCTCAGGAACTGTTGGGGAGTTGGACTATGGCTACACCTTC.

This clone was recorded once. CDR3 DNA sequence: TGCGCCAGCAGCTTGGACAGGGTGGGGGAGACCCAGTACTTC. Translated, it gives CASSLDRVGETQYF. This chain joins TRBV5-1 and TRBJ2-5; D is possibly TRBD1 (6 bases). Per the germline V gene, CDR1 is SGHRS and CDR2 is YFSETQ. Between the trimmed V and J ends, which lost 0 bases and 5 bases, there was a span of 11 bases. The CDR3 is 14 amino acids.

The gene calls are TRBV10-3 and TRBJ2-2; perhaps TRBD2 as D (6 bases). This CDR3 spans 16 amino acids. V was cut by 0 bases and J by 0 bases, with 8 bases left in between. Germline CDR1 reads ENHRY; CDR2 reads SYGVKD. CDR3 nucleotides: TGTGCCATCAGTGAGTCCGGGGGTGCGAACACCGGGGAGCTGTTTTTT. Encoded protein: CAISESGGANTGELFF.

This chain joins TRBV7-9 and TRBJ1-1; 7 nucleotides align to TRBD1. J lost 5 bases, V lost 4 bases, and 4 bases had no gene match. From germline, CDR1 is SEHNR and CDR2 FQNEAQ (reference sequence). The CDR3 length is 13 residues. As DNA, the CDR3 is TGTGCCAGCAGCTGGGGACAGTTAACTGAAGCTTTCTTT. Translated, it gives CASSWGQLTEAFF.

The chain carries TRBV11-2 and TRBJ1-5, with 8 bases that match TRBD1. The junction had 6 bases not matched to a gene; V was cut back by 1 base and J by 4 bases. The CDR3 runs 16 residues. Germline lookup yields CDR1 SGHAT and CDR2 FQNNGV. The CDR3 nucleotides are TGTGCCAGCAGCTTAGGGACAGGGACCCCAAATCAGCCCCAGCATTTT. Its translation is CASSLGTGTPNQPQHF. The variable domain in full, with the rest retrieved from reference TRBV11-2 and TRBJ1-5, is EAGVAQSPRYKIIEKRQSVAFWCNPISGHATLYWYQQILGQGPKLLIQFQNNGVVDDSQLPKDRFSAERLKGVDSTLKIQPAKLEDSAVYLCASSLGTGTPNQPQHFGDGTRLSIL.

The table lists this clone with a few counts. This chain joins TRBV7-9 and TRBJ1-5; D unclear. Looked up from germline, CDR1 is SEHNR and CDR2 is FQNEAQ (reference sequence). The CDR3 runs 19 residues. The V end lost 4 bases, the J end lost 1 base, and 23 bases lay between the germline ends. CDR3 DNA sequence: TGTGCCAGCAGCTCCACAAAAGGAGCGACCCTATTGAGCAATCAGCCCCAGCATTTT. This encodes CASSSTKGATLLSNQPQHF.

This chain connects TRBV19 to TRBJ2-2, with TRBD1 identical over 7 bases. The V segment lost 5 bases and the J segment 0 bases; nucleotides outside the gene matches: 6. This CDR3 contains 16 residues. CDR1 is LNHDA, CDR2 SQIVND, per germline (reference sequence). CDR3 DNA sequence: TGTGCCAGTAGTCTCCAGACAGGGACGAACACCGGGGAGCTGTTTTTT. This translates into CASSLQTGTNTGELFF.

This clone appeared a single time. The chain carries TRBV6-1 and TRBJ1-2, with D hard to call. Trimming removed 1 base from V and 8 bases from J, with 8 bases in between. Germline V gene sequence: CDR1 MNHNS, CDR2 SASEGT. The CDR3 consists of 12 residues. The CDR3 reads CASSEETFGYTF. In DNA, the CDR3 is TGTGCCAGCAGTGAAGAGACTTTCGGCTACACCTTC.

This chain uses TRBV9 with TRBJ2-5, with TRBD2 matching over 10 bases. Germline V gene sequence: CDR1 SGDLS, CDR2 YYNGEE. The CDR3 length is 15 residues. The V gene end was trimmed by 0 bases and the J gene end by 5 bases; junction bases not matched to a gene: 4. The CDR3 DNA reads as TGTGCCAGCAGCGTAGCTAGCGGGGGCCGGGAGACCCAGTACTTC. It translates to CASSVASGGRETQYF.

The chain links TRBV30 to TRBJ2-7; D is ambiguous. Germline V lookup: CDR1 GTSNPN, CDR2 SVGIG (reference sequence). The CDR3 length is 11 residues. V was trimmed by 5 bases and J by 8 bases, leaving 13 bases between them. CDR3 sequence reads: CAWGTERQQYF. The CDR3 DNA sequence: TGTGCCTGGGGCACAGAGAGACAGCAGTACTTC.

This chain joins TRBV10-2 and TRBJ2-7; 7 nucleotides match TRBD1. The trim removed 3 bases at V and 0 bases at J, leaving 5 bases unmatched. CDR1 is WSHSY and CDR2 is SAAADI in the germline V gene. This CDR3 has 15 residues. The CDR3, as DNA: TGCGCCAGCAGTGACGTCGGGACAGCCTCCTACGAGCAGTACTTC. Protein: CASSDVGTASYEQYF.

The chain carries TRBV7-2 and TRBJ1-4; no reliable D call. The ends were cut back, 5 bases at V and 7 bases at J, with 17 bases in the middle. Per the germline V gene, CDR1 is SGHTA and CDR2 is FQGNSA. This CDR3 has 15 residues. CDR3 protein: CASSREGKLAEKLFF. For the CDR3, the DNA is TGTGCCAGCAGCCGGGAGGGAAAACTTGCTGAAAAACTGTTTTTT.

The rearrangement joins TRBV11-3 to TRBJ1-3, with D perhaps TRBD1 (6 bases). V was pared by 5 bases and J by 0 bases, with 14 bases between. The CDR3 spans 16 residues. Germline V gives CDR1 SGHNT, CDR2 YENEEA. CDR3 residues: CASSPGQFFSGNTIYF. The CDR3 DNA sequence: TGTGCCAGCAGCCCCGGACAGTTCTTCTCTGGAAACACCATATATTTT.